Described below is a single T cell receptor beta chain sequence and its context. The germline V gene has CDR1 SGHKS and CDR2 YYEKEE (reference sequence). Trimming left V 2 bases short and J 5 bases short, with 8 bases between. The CDR3 covers 13 residues. Donors were grouped by their self-reported clinical history. The study counted Cohort 3 donors as recovered given two negative PCRs, clearance, or symptom resolution. This entry belongs to a study of blood T cell repertoires in COVID-19. Study details: T cells, B-cell-depleted T cells, or PBMCs provided the cDNA or gDNA that served as material.

Profiled with immunoSEQ multiplex PCR; TCRdb holds only in-frame clones, not every one. The sample yields over 300,000 clones, 70% to 90% seen once. This chain links TRBV5-5 with TRBJ1-3, with D unclear. The origin of this receptor is a man between 25 and 39 years old who had recovered from COVID-19. The material sequenced was PBMCs or T cells enriched from blood (not recorded which). The CDR3 nucleotides are TGTGCCAGCAGCTTTACAGATAGAAACACCATATATTTT. Translation: CASSFTDRNTIYF.